A selection of T cell receptor beta chains follows, all from one sample in a study of early T cells in non-severe SARS-CoV-2 infection. TCRdb recomputed calls from the 5' RACE reads with MiXCR, one row per CDR3 protein. The sample holds tens of thousands of distinct CDR3 sequences, about 11% seen once. The sequencing input was whole blood. Every receptor here comes from an adult who was a healthcare worker with PCR-confirmed SARS-CoV-2 infection or an uninfected control (not recorded which). Both conserved end residues are part of each CDR3. Fields, in order: D gene, clone size, J gene, V gene, CDR3 protein, CDR3 DNA. D genes are given only for firm matches. Some rows have no size entry. The others give once, few or many, or a class for an expanded clone.

>-|few|TRBJ1-2|TRBV28
CASSSTGRANYGYTF
TGTGCCAGCAGTTCCACAGGGAGAGCTAACTATGGCTACACCTTC
>-|many|TRBJ2-6|TRBV5-1
CASGLGGNGANVLTF
TGCGCCAGCGGATTAGGAGGGAACGGGGCCAACGTCCTGACTTTC
>-|few|TRBJ2-5|TRBV7-2
CASSKQHNQETQYF
TGTGCCAGCAGCAAACAACACAACCAAGAGACCCAGTACTTC
>-|few|TRBJ1-1|TRBV20-1
CSASRGRDTEAFF
TGCAGTGCTAGTAGGGGAAGAGACACTGAAGCTTTCTTT
>-|few|TRBJ2-3|TRBV7-9
CASSASTDTQYF
TGTGCCAGCAGCGCTAGCACAGATACGCAGTATTTT
>-|-|TRBJ2-1|TRBV12-3/TRBV12-4
CASSLSPISYNEQFF
TGTGCCAGCAGTTTATCCCCCATTTCCTACAATGAGCAGTTCTTC
>TRBD1|many|TRBJ2-3|TRBV27
CASSLLDRGDTQYF
TGTGCCAGCAGTTTGCTGGACAGGGGAGATACGCAGTATTTT
>TRBD2|-|TRBJ2-3|TRBV9
CASSRAGDPTDTQYF
TGTGCCAGCAGCCGGGCGGGAGATCCTACAGATACGCAGTATTTT
>TRBD2|-|TRBJ2-1|TRBV20-1
CSAKRTSGYYNEQFF
TGCAGTGCTAAAAGGACTAGCGGATACTACAATGAGCAGTTCTTC
>TRBD1|many|TRBJ1-2|TRBV29-1
CSVGPGGREEGYTF
TGCAGCGTTGGCCCAGGGGGCAGGGAGGAAGGCTACACCTTC
>TRBD2|-|TRBJ2-1|TRBV2
CASSSSGLAGVGSYNEQFF
TGTGCCAGCAGTTCCTCGGGACTAGCGGGAGTAGGCTCCTACAATGAGCAGTTCTTC
>-|few|TRBJ2-1|TRBV19
CASSLLWPNNEQFF
TGTGCCAGTAGTCTCCTATGGCCGAACAATGAGCAGTTCTTC
>-|few|TRBJ2-6|TRBV6-6
CASTHGTGGANVLTF
TGTGCCAGCACCCACGGGACGGGAGGGGCCAACGTCCTGACTTTC
>-|few|TRBJ2-3|TRBV12-3/TRBV12-4
CASSLDVVQGADTQYF
TGTGCCAGCAGTTTGGATGTCGTCCAAGGGGCAGATACGCAGTATTTT
>TRBD1|-|TRBJ2-3|TRBV5-1
CASSIQGQGRITQYF
TGCGCCAGCAGCATTCAGGGACAGGGCCGTATTACGCAGTATTTT
>-|-|TRBJ2-7|TRBV2
CASSVRREYYEQYF
TGTGCCAGCAGTGTGCGCAGGGAATACTACGAGCAGTACTTC
>-|few|TRBJ2-5|TRBV9
CASSVSDQETQYF
TGTGCCAGCAGCGTAAGCGACCAAGAGACCCAGTACTTC
>TRBD2|-|TRBJ2-7|TRBV27
CASRIRTSGNYEQYF
TGTGCCAGCAGAATACGGACTAGCGGGAACTACGAGCAGTACTTC
>-|few|TRBJ2-7|TRBV25-1
CASSESYEQYF
TGTGCCAGCAGTGAGTCCTACGAGCAGTACTTC
>-|-|TRBJ1-1|TRBV5-6
CASSLEVGGAFF
TGTGCCAGCAGCTTGGAGGTCGGCGGAGCTTTCTTT
>TRBD2|-|TRBJ2-1|TRBV11-2
CASSLGLAGMEFF
TGTGCCAGCAGCTTAGGACTAGCGGGGATGGAGTTCTTC
>TRBD2|-|TRBJ2-2|TRBV6-2/TRBV6-3
CASSYSASGRGDTGELFF
TGTGCCAGCAGTTACTCTGCTAGCGGGAGGGGTGACACCGGGGAGCTGTTTTTT
>-|few|TRBJ2-7|TRBV2
CASSLKDYEQYF
TGTGCCAGCAGCCTAAAAGACTACGAGCAGTACTTC
>TRBD2|few|TRBJ2-1|TRBV24-1
CATSDYRGRGVF
TGTGCCACCAGTGATTATCGCGGGAGGGGGGTCTTC
>-|few|TRBJ2-1|TRBV7-6
CASSLELDNNEQFF
TGTGCCAGCAGCTTAGAGCTGGATAACAATGAGCAGTTCTTC
>-|-|TRBJ2-7|TRBV3-1
CASSQAGQTATEQYF
TGTGCCAGCAGCCAAGCGGGGCAGACAGCGACCGAGCAGTACTTC
>-|few|TRBJ2-6|TRBV27
CASSLFGANVLTF
TGTGCCAGCAGTTTATTTGGGGCCAACGTCCTGACTTTC
>TRBD1|-|TRBJ1-3|TRBV12-3/TRBV12-4
CASSPQGVNTIYF
TGTGCCAGCAGCCCGCAGGGGGTGAACACCATATATTTT
>TRBD1|-|TRBJ1-4|TRBV13
CASSSQGVANEKLFF
TGTGCCAGCAGCTCTCAGGGGGTAGCTAATGAAAAACTGTTTTTT
>-|few|TRBJ2-6|TRBV24-1
CATSAGSYYSGANVLTF
TGTGCCACCAGTGCAGGCAGCTATTACTCTGGGGCCAACGTCCTGACTTTC
>-|many|TRBJ1-5|TRBV15
CATSIRPYSNQPQHF
TGTGCCACCAGCATTCGGCCCTATAGCAATCAGCCCCAGCATTTT
>-|-|TRBJ2-3|TRBV7-6
CASSSFLPQNTDTQYF
TGTGCCAGCAGCTCGTTTTTGCCCCAGAACACAGATACGCAGTATTTT
>-|-|TRBJ1-2|TRBV10-3
CAISESIERANYTF
TGTGCCATCAGTGAGTCGATTGAGAGGGCGAACTACACCTTC
>-|medium-sized|TRBJ2-1|TRBV2
CAPTPEWGNEQFF
TGTGCCCCCACCCCCGAGTGGGGCAATGAGCAGTTCTTC
>-|few|TRBJ2-7|TRBV20-1
CSAYRKSRDLTYEQYF
TGCAGTGCTTATCGAAAATCCCGGGACTTGACCTACGAGCAGTACTTC
>-|few|TRBJ1-1|TRBV12-3/TRBV12-4
CASSPDPDRAFF
TGTGCCAGCAGTCCCGACCCGGATCGGGCTTTCTTT
>TRBD2|-|TRBJ2-3|TRBV19
CASSNLAGVVDTQYF
TGTGCCAGTAGTAATCTAGCGGGAGTGGTAGATACGCAGTATTTT
>TRBD1|few|TRBJ1-2|TRBV3-1
CASSQPPGQGRDYGYTF
TGTGCCAGCAGCCAGCCCCCCGGACAGGGGAGGGACTATGGCTACACCTTC
>-|-|TRBJ2-1|TRBV3-1
CASSPRLSAEQFF
TGTGCCAGCAGCCCCCGCCTAAGCGCCGAGCAGTTCTTC
>-|many|TRBJ1-2|TRBV6-2/TRBV6-3
CASSYRLRGYGYTF
TGTGCCAGCAGTTACAGACTTAGAGGGTATGGCTACACCTTC
>TRBD1|-|TRBJ2-1|TRBV28
CASRTTGTGSDEQFF
TGTGCCAGCAGAACCACCGGGACAGGGTCCGATGAGCAGTTCTTC
>-|few|TRBJ2-7|TRBV6-5
CASSPAGSSYEQYF
TGTGCCAGCAGTCCCGCCGGGAGCTCCTACGAGCAGTACTTC
>-|-|TRBJ2-3|TRBV7-9
CASSLGTADTQYF
TGTGCCAGCAGCTTAGGGACGGCAGATACGCAGTATTTT